One and the same sample provided the 19 T cell receptor beta chains below, sequenced in a study of CD8 T cells in Susac syndrome. RNA was extracted with the RNeasy kit, and a quantity of roughly 0.5 to 1 ug was reverse transcribed using random hexamers. MiXCR, run by TCRdb on the immunoSEQ multiplex PCR reads, gives a single entry per CDR3 protein. The sample has under 200,000 distinct CDR3 sequences, over 85% seen once; the top ten hold about 0.13%. Sequenced input: CD4+ T cells from PBMCs. The receptors were sampled from a human donor in good health.

The V call is TRBV5-1, the J call TRBJ2-5; tentatively, D is TRBD2 (5 bases). Germline CDR1 is SGHRS and CDR2 is YFSETQ. V was pared by 0 bases and J by 5 bases, with 8 bases between. This CDR3 has 13 residues. CDR3 nucleotides: TGCGCCAGCAGCTTGGAGGTAGCGGAGACCCAGTACTTC. Protein sequence: CASSLEVAETQYF.

This chain joins TRBV3-1 and TRBJ1-6; D perhaps matches TRBD1 (6 bases). Trimming removed 0 bases at V and 7 bases at J, with 13 bases between. The CDR3 length is 16 residues. Per germline, CDR1 LGHDT and CDR2 YNNKEL (reference sequence). In DNA, the CDR3 is TGTGCCAGCAGCCAAGAACCCAGGGGACGAAATTCACCCCTCCACTTT. Translated: CASSQEPRGRNSPLHF.

The chain employs TRBV20-1 and TRBJ1-4; perhaps TRBD1 as D (5 bases). Germline values: CDR1 DFQATT, CDR2 SNEGSKA (reference sequence). CDR3 length: 14 residues. V was clipped by 5 bases and J by 2 bases, with 12 bases between them. CDR3 in amino acids: CSAGGGVTNEKLFF. In DNA, the CDR3 is TGCAGTGCTGGGGGAGGGGTGACTAATGAAAAACTGTTTTTT.

The rearrangement uses TRBV6-2 or TRBV6-3 and TRBJ1-1, with D possibly matching TRBD1 (5 bases). V was shortened by 5 bases and J by 5 bases, with 12 bases between the two germline ends. This CDR3 is 13 amino acids long. Germline lookup yields CDR1 MNHEY and CDR2 SVGEGT. The CDR3 bases are TGTGCCAGCAGTGACGGACGGGGGACTGAAGCTTTCTTT. Translated: CASSDGRGTEAFF.

This chain joins TRBV29-1 and TRBJ2-1; 9 nucleotides align to TRBD2. The CDR3 sequence is 13 residues long. CDR1 SQVTM and CDR2 ANQGSEA come from the germline V gene. Trimming took 7 bases from V and 6 from J; bases not matched to a gene: 7. Here the CDR3 reads CSASGGGANEQFF. For the CDR3, the DNA is TGCAGCGCATCGGGCGGGGGGGCCAATGAGCAGTTCTTC.

The V and J genes are TRBV20-1 and TRBJ2-5, with 11 bases matching TRBD2. V dropped 5 bases and J dropped 2; count of bases not matched to a gene: 7. This CDR3 spans 15 amino acids. Germline loops: CDR1 DFQATT, CDR2 SNEGSKA (reference sequence). CDR3 DNA: TGCAGTGCTCAGGGACTAGCGGCAACTCAAGAGACCCAGTACTTC. Translating it yields CSAQGLAATQETQYF.

The rearrangement links TRBV2 to TRBJ2-1; 7 nucleotides match TRBD2. V was pared by 5 bases and J by 7 bases, with 8 bases of the junction left unmatched. CDR3 length: 14 residues. The germline gives CDR1 SNHLY, CDR2 FYNNEI. The CDR3 protein is CASSPQLLANEQFF. In DNA, the CDR3 is TGTGCCAGCAGTCCCCAACTACTAGCGAATGAGCAGTTCTTC.

The chain combines TRBV15 with TRBJ2-5; D may be TRBD2 (6 bases). Per germline, CDR1 LNHNV and CDR2 YYDKDF (reference sequence). Deletions cut 4 bases from V and 5 bases from J, with 11 bases between. This CDR3 spans 13 amino acids. The CDR3 coding sequence is TGTGCCACCAGCATTGGCCGGGGGGAGACCCAGTACTTC. Translating it yields CATSIGRGETQYF. The whole variable domain, filled in from reference TRBV15 and TRBJ2-5, reads DAMVIQNPRYQVTQFGKPVTLSCSQTLNHNVMYWYQQKSSQAPKLLFHYYDKDFNNEADTPDNFQSRRPNTSFCFLDIRSPGLGDTAMYLCATSIGRGETQYFGPGTRLLVL.

The chain carries TRBV30 and TRBJ1-2; tentative D call: TRBD1 (5 bases). The V and J ends lost 6 bases and 8 bases respectively, with 19 bases between them. Germline-derived CDR1 and CDR2 are GTSNPN and SVGIG (reference sequence). This CDR3 spans 13 amino acids. The CDR3: CACLGAGPGGYTF. The CDR3 DNA sequence: TGTGCCTGCCTAGGGGCCGGTCCCGGAGGCTACACCTTC.

The genes are TRBV5-6 and TRBJ2-1; no definite D call. The CDR3 covers 13 residues. V lost 5 bases to trimming and J lost 0 bases, with 6 bases between them. Per germline, CDR1 SGHDT and CDR2 YYEEEE. The CDR3 is CASSSFSYNEQFF. The CDR3 nucleotides are TGTGCCAGCAGTTCCTTCTCCTACAATGAGCAGTTCTTC.

This chain uses TRBV29-1 with TRBJ2-3; perhaps TRBD2 as D (5 bases). The germline V and J ends were trimmed by 3 bases and 4 bases, with 8 bases remaining between them. Germline CDR1 is SQVTM and CDR2 is ANQGSEA. This CDR3 contains 12 residues. In nucleotides, the CDR3 is TGCAGCGTTGACCCCGGGGCAGATACGCAGTATTTT. Translation: CSVDPGADTQYF.

The chain has TRBV14 and TRBJ1-1; D might be TRBD1 (5 bases). V was shortened by 0 bases and J by 3 bases, with 14 bases between the two germline ends. The CDR3 is 16 residues long. The germline gives CDR1 SGHDN, CDR2 FVKESK. As DNA, the CDR3 is TGTGCCAGCAGCCAAGATTTGGGGGGAGTACACACTGAAGCTTTCTTT. Protein: CASSQDLGGVHTEAFF.

This chain uses TRBV4-2 with TRBJ2-5; no reliable D call. The CDR3 has 14 amino acids. The V gene's germline CDR1 is LGHNA and CDR2 YNFKEQ. V was trimmed by 4 bases and J by 4 bases, leaving 13 bases between them. The DNA of the CDR3 is TGTGCCAGCAGCCCTTTCGGCGGTGGAGAGACCCAGTACTTC. As protein: CASSPFGGGETQYF.

This clonotype has just one count. V gene TRBV6-1 combines with J gene TRBJ2-7, with D hard to call. The CDR3 has 9 amino acids. V was trimmed by 10 bases and J by 3 bases, leaving 4 bases between them. Germline assignment: CDR1 MNHNS and CDR2 SASEGT. The CDR3 DNA reads as TGTGCCACCAACTACGAGCAGTACTTC. Protein sequence: CATNYEQYF.

The chain combines TRBV12-3 or TRBV12-4 with TRBJ2-5, with TRBD2 matching over 12 bases. This CDR3 has 15 residues. V lost 6 bases and J lost 3; bases outside the gene matches: 5. CDR3 protein: CASSRPSGGEETQYF. CDR3 DNA sequence: TGTGCCAGCAGCCGACCTAGCGGGGGGGAAGAGACCCAGTACTTC.

This clonotype occurred once. The chain carries TRBV12-3 or TRBV12-4 and TRBJ1-2, with D unresolved. Between the trimmed V and J ends, which lost 2 bases and 5 bases, there was a span of 6 bases. CDR3 length: 12 amino acids. The chain's CDR3 is CASSLPRYGYTF. The CDR3 DNA reads as TGTGCCAGCAGTTTACCCCGATATGGCTACACCTTC.

This chain connects TRBV7-2 to TRBJ2-1, with unresolved D. Germline CDR1 is SGHTA and CDR2 is FQGNSA. The germline V and J ends were trimmed by 0 bases and 6 bases, with 12 bases remaining between them. The CDR3 runs to 15 residues. CDR3 in amino acids: CASSLAASNVNEQFF. DNA of the CDR3: TGTGCCAGCAGCTTAGCGGCATCCAACGTCAATGAGCAGTTCTTC.

This chain uses TRBV7-2 with TRBJ1-5; the D is unclear. The V end was cut by 2 bases, the J end by 9 bases, with 14 bases between. Germline V gene lookup returns CDR1 SGHTA and CDR2 FQGNSA. This CDR3 has 14 amino acids. In DNA form, the CDR3 reads TGTGCCAGCAGCTTAATGGACGGAGATAGGCCCCAGCATTTT. It translates to CASSLMDGDRPQHF. Looking up the rest from reference TRBV7-2 and TRBJ1-5 gives the full variable domain: GAGVSQSPSNKVTEKGKDVELRCDPISGHTALYWYRQSLGQGLEFLIYFQGNSAPDKSGLPSDRFSAERTGGSVSTLTIQRTQQEDSAVYLCASSLMDGDRPQHFGDGTRLSIL.

The gene calls are TRBV5-4 and TRBJ2-6; D uncertain. The V end was cut by 0 bases, the J end by 4 bases, with 11 bases between. The CDR3 totals 16 residues. Germline CDR1 is SGHNT and CDR2 is YYREEE (reference sequence). CDR3 in DNA: TGTGCCAGCAGCTTGGACCCATCCTCCGGGGCCAACGTCCTGACTTTC. This encodes CASSLDPSSGANVLTF.